The source of this T cell receptor beta chain is a study of OX40 agonist ivuxolimab in advanced cancers. Context from the whole study: Ivuxolimab was a fully human IgG2 agonistic monoclonal antibody targeting the costimulatory receptor OX40 (CD134). Prior anti-PD-1, anti-PD-L1 or anti-CTLA-4 therapy was permitted, and approximately 40% of dose-escalation patients had received checkpoint inhibitors. Intravenous ivuxolimab was administered to patients every 2 weeks at six dose levels: 0.01, 0.1, 0.3, 1.5, 3 and 10 mg/kg. Peripheral TCRbeta sequencing aimed to test whether ivuxolimab altered TCR sequence diversity and caused clonal T-cell expansion. Three dose-escalation patients achieved partial responses, one with hepatocellular carcinoma and two with cutaneous melanoma. Of the approximately 54 patients in dose escalation, around 20 had hepatocellular carcinoma, about 15 had melanoma, 9 had renal cell carcinoma and 9 had head and neck cancer. In the dose-escalation cohort, around four fifths of patients were male, and the mean age was approximately 55 years, with a range of roughly 20 to 80. The paper reports the monotherapy dose-escalation portion (N of about 56 patients) of the phase I ivuxolimab trial.

Genomic DNA was extracted from sorted cells for sequencing of the TCRbeta CDR3 region. TCRbeta CDR3 regions were sequenced using the immunoSEQ Assay. TCRdb took this table from immuneACCESS and kept in-frame rearrangements with V and J called. Such tables lack part of the clones; where checked against another copy, unresolved V genes explain under half of the gap, and the rest is unexplained. Within this sample are 45,000 to 50,000 clones, with about four fifths of them counted one time only. Clones ranked in the top ten supply around 1.9% of the sample. Patients with a history of autoimmune disease or receiving systemic immunosuppression were excluded from the trial. In every dose cohort, peripheral blood was drawn for TCR sequencing at baseline, cycle 4 day 1, and cycle 7 day 1. The samples were taken from a phase I, first-in-human, multicenter, open-label dose-escalation trial of ivuxolimab. Adults with locally advanced or metastatic melanoma, renal cell carcinoma, hepatocellular carcinoma or head and neck squamous cell carcinoma were enrolled in the trial. Before TCR sequencing, CD4+ T cells and CD8+ T cells were sorted from peripheral blood as separate populations.

From cysteine to phenylalanine, the CDR3 is 16 amino acids long. The entry retains the CDR3 DNA only, 48 bases that are in frame from base 1. Trimming takes 0 bases from V and 3 bases from J, and the germline ends sit 15 bases apart. In the germline V gene, CDR1 corresponds to MNHEY and CDR2 to SVGAGI. What the work shows at the level of the full study, not this receptor alone: In the 0.1-3.0 mg/kg groups, partial responders were among the patients with the lowest normalized peripheral clonal expansion, particularly in CD8+ T cells. At doses of 0.1 to 3.0 mg/kg, clonal expansion of both CD4+ and CD8+ T cells in blood was seen between baseline and week 6. After ivuxolimab, expanded clones were on average more numerous among CD8+ T cells than among CD4+ T cells. Which antigens the clonally expanded peripheral T cells were specific for was not determined. Low levels of normalized T-cell clonal expansion were also shown by some nonresponding patients.

Concerning this clone itself: There is no known antigen for this receptor. No base quality information exists; no much larger clone differs at one position.

The clonotype was recovered from an adult with an advanced solid tumor such as melanoma, head and neck, liver or kidney cancer. The source was CD4+ or CD8+ T cells sorted from blood, collected in a trial of the OX40 agonist ivuxolimab. The sequence links TRBV6-5 to TRBJ2-7; TRBD2 is perhaps the D gene, given 6 matching bases. The sequenced DNA is TGTGCCAGCAGTTACTCCGGCGGGGCCACCCTCTACGAGCAGTACTTC. Its protein product is CASSYSGGATLYEQYF.